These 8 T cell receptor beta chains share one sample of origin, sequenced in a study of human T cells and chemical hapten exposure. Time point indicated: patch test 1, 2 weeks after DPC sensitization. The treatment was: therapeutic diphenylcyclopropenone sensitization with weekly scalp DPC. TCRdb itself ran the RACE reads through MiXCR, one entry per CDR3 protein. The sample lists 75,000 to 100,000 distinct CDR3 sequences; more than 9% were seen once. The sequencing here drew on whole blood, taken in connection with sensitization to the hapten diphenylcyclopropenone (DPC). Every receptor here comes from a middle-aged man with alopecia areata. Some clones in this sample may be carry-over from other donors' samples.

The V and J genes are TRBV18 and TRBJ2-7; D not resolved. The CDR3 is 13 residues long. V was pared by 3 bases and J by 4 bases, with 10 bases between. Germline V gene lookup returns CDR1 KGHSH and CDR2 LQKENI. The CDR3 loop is CASSPRRDYEQYF. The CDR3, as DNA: TGTGCCAGCTCACCCAGACGTGATTACGAGCAGTACTTC.

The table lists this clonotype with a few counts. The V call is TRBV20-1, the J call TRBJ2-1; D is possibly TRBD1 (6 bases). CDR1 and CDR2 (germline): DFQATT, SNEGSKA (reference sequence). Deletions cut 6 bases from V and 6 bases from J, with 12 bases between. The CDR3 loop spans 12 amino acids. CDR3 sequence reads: CSADRIRNEQFF. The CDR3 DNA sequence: TGCAGTGCAGACAGGATCCGCAATGAGCAGTTCTTC.

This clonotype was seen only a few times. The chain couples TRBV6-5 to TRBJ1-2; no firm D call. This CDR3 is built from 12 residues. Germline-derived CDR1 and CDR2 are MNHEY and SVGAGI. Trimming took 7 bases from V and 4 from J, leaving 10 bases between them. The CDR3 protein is CASMRDGYGYTF. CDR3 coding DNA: TGTGCCAGCATGCGGGATGGCTATGGCTACACCTTC.

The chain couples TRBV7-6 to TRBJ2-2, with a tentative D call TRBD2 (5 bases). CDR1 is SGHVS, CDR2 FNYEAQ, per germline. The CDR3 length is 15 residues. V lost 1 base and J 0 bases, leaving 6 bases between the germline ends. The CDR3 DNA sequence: TGTGCCAGCAGCTTAGGGAGGTCGAACACCGGGGAGCTGTTTTTT. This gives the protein CASSLGRSNTGELFF.

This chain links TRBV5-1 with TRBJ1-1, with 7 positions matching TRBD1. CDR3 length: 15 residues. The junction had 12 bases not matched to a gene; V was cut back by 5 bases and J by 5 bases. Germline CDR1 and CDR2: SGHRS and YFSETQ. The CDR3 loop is CASRLRQGLTTEAFF. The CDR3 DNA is TGCGCCAGCAGACTGAGACAGGGATTAACAACTGAAGCTTTCTTT.

As DNA, the CDR3 is TGTGCCAGCAGGTTTGGTCTGCAGGCAAGCTCCTACGAGCAGTACGTC. It specifies CASRFGLQASSYEQYV. The gene calls are TRBV21-1 and TRBJ2-7. TRBV21-1 is reported as a pseudogene. This CDR3 has 16 amino acids.

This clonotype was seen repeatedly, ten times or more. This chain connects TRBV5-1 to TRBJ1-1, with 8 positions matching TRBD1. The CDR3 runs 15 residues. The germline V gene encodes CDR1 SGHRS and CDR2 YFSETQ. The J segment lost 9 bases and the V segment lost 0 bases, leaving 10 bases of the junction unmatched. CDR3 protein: CASSLEQGQGIQAFF. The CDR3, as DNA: TGCGCCAGCAGCTTGGAACAAGGACAGGGCATTCAAGCTTTCTTT.

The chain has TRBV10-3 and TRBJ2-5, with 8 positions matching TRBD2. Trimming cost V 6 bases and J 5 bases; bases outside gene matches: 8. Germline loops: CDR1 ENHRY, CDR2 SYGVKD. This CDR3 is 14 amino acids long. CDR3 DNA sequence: TGTGCCATCAGCCAGACTAGCGAGTCGGAGACCCAGTACTTC. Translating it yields CAISQTSESETQYF.